The sequence of this T cell receptor (beta chain) was determined in a study of CD8+CD57+ T cells in acquired aplastic anemia. Sequencing involved patients with CD8+CD57+ cell expansion previously shown by flow cytometry. Genomic DNA was employed as the template in profiling TCR beta VDJ and CDR3. MiXCR, applied by TCRdb to the reads, yields one record per CDR3 protein. The sample consists of 250,000 or so distinct CDR3 sequences, 47% of them appearing once. Germline values: CDR1 MNHEY, CDR2 SMNVEV (reference sequence). Trimming shortened V by 8 bases and J by 1 base, and 12 bases separated the two germline ends. This CDR3 has 13 amino acids.

The material sequenced was sorted CD4+, CD8+, or CD8+CD57+ T cells (not recorded which) from PBMCs. The sequence was obtained from a human donor with aplastic anemia. The chain uses TRBV27 and TRBJ2-7; the D gene is possibly TRBD2 (5 bases). CDR3 region: CASAISGSYEQYF. In DNA, the CDR3 is TGTGCCAGCGCAATAAGCGGTTCCTACGAGCAGTACTTC.